These 16 T cell receptor beta chains came from one sample sequenced in a study of T cell clonotyping in hematopoietic cell transplantation. This table comes from immunoSEQ multiplex PCR, and its TCRdb copy is limited to in-frame clones, with some not included. This table has 9,500 to 13,000 clones, nearly 90% appearing once. The specimen was PBMCs, collected 100 days after allogeneic stem cell transplant. These receptors originate from a female patient aged 55-70 years who had an allogeneic stem cell transplant from an unrelated donor, so the T cells may come from the graft donor. Some clones in this sample may be carry-over from other donors' samples.

The V gene is TRBV11-2, the J gene TRBJ2-7; D not resolved. Germline V lookup: CDR1 SGHAT, CDR2 FQNNGV. V lost 1 base and J lost 2, with 9 bases in between. The CDR3 is made up of 14 amino acids. The CDR3 DNA follows: TGTGCCAGCAGCTTAGGGCCAGGTACCTACGAGCAGTACTTC. As protein: CASSLGPGTYEQYF.

The J gene is TRBJ2-7, the V gene TRBV10-2, with D unresolved. Germline CDR1 reads WSHSY; CDR2 reads SAAADI. V shed 4 bases and J shed 4 bases, with 8 bases lying between them. This CDR3 is 12 amino acids long. For the CDR3, the DNA is TGCGCCAGCAGTGGGACGGAATACGAGCAGTACTTC. The encoded protein is CASSGTEYEQYF.

This clone was seen once. This rearrangement joins TRBV29-1 to TRBJ1-4; possible D gene TRBD1, 5 bases. The length of the CDR3 is 14 residues. Germline lookup yields CDR1 SQVTM and CDR2 ANQGSEA. Trimming pared 3 bases from V and 7 bases from J, leaving 15 bases between. CDR3 sequence (DNA): TGCAGCGTTGAGCGGCAGGGAGGAGGTGAAAAACTGTTTTTT. This sequence encodes CSVERQGGGEKLFF.

The V call is TRBV7-9, the J call TRBJ1-3; TRBD1 is a possible D gene (5 bases). The CDR3 length is 16 residues. V dropped 4 bases and J dropped 0 bases, with 13 bases sitting between them. The germline gives CDR1 SEHNR, CDR2 FQNEAQ (reference sequence). CDR3 nucleotide sequence: TGTGCCAGCAGCTCCCGGGGGGGGAACTCTGGAAACACCATATATTTT. Residues: CASSSRGGNSGNTIYF.

This chain uses TRBV29-1 with TRBJ1-1; TRBD1 is a possible D gene (5 bases). Germline values: CDR1 SQVTM, CDR2 ANQGSEA. The V and J ends lost 3 bases and 1 base respectively, with 12 bases between them. The CDR3 runs to 14 residues. In DNA, the CDR3 is TGCAGCGTTGAGGGGGGGTTATCGAACACTGAAGCTTTCTTT. Translation: CSVEGGLSNTEAFF.

V is TRBV14 and J is TRBJ2-7, with 8 bases fitting TRBD1. Germline assignment: CDR1 SGHDN and CDR2 FVKESK. V dropped 5 bases and J dropped 3; count of bases not matched to a gene: 9. This CDR3 spans 15 amino acids. CDR3 in amino acids: CASSVGQDPFYEQYF. CDR3 sequence (DNA): TGTGCCAGCAGCGTGGGACAGGATCCATTCTACGAGCAGTACTTC.

The chain has TRBV29-1 and TRBJ2-1; 11 bases line up with TRBD2. The CDR3 has 16 amino acids. The ends lost 6 bases at V and 4 bases at J; junction bases unmatched: 11. CDR1 and CDR2 from the germline V gene are SQVTM and ANQGSEA. The chain's CDR3 is CSVSGLAGNDYNEQFF. Written as DNA, the CDR3 is TGCAGCGTCTCAGGACTAGCGGGTAACGATTACAATGAGCAGTTCTTC.

CDR3 nucleotide sequence: TGTGCCAGCAGTTGGGGGGCGGAGGGTCAGCCCCAGCATTTT. Amino acids: CASSWGAEGQPQHF. This sequence joins TRBV27 and TRBJ1-5; weak D call: TRBD1 (6 bases). Germline V lookup: CDR1 MNHEY, CDR2 SMNVEV (reference sequence). Trimming took off 4 bases at V and 6 bases at J, with 13 bases between the two ends. The CDR3 has 14 amino acids.

This rearrangement joins TRBV10-3 to TRBJ2-7, with D uncertain. The CDR3 has 16 residues. Trimming took off 0 bases at V and 6 bases at J, with 18 bases between the two ends. CDR1 and CDR2 from the germline V gene are ENHRY and SYGVKD. The CDR3 DNA follows: TGTGCCATCAGTGAGTCTCAAGGTGGTGACACTACCGAGCAGTACGTC. Amino acid sequence: CAISESQGGDTTEQYV.

The gene calls are TRBV6-5 and TRBJ1-1, with D uncertain. V gave up 0 bases and J gave up 3 bases, with 11 bases separating them. The germline V gene has CDR1 MNHEY and CDR2 SVGAGI. The length of the CDR3 is 15 residues. In DNA, the CDR3 is TGTGCCAGCAGTTACTCTAGGGTTTGGGACACTGAAGCTTTCTTT. Translation gives CASSYSRVWDTEAFF.

This chain connects TRBV9 to TRBJ2-7, with TRBD2 identical over 14 bases. V dropped 4 bases and J dropped 4; count of bases not matched to a gene: 4. CDR3 length: 15 residues. Per germline, CDR1 SGDLS and CDR2 YYNGEE. The DNA of the CDR3 is TGTGCCAGCAGCTCCGGGACTAGCGGGAGTTACGAGCAGTACTTC. Protein: CASSSGTSGSYEQYF. The entire variable domain, with the rest obtained from reference TRBV9 and TRBJ2-7, is as follows: DSGVTQTPKHLITATGQRVTLRCSPRSGDLSVYWYQQSLDQGLQFLIQYYNGEERAKGNILERFSAQQFPDLHSELNLSSLELGDSALYFCASSSGTSGSYEQYFGPGTRLTVT.

The chain joins TRBV15 to TRBJ2-7; 12 bases map to TRBD2. Germline V gene sequence: CDR1 LNHNV, CDR2 YYDKDF (reference sequence). The length of the CDR3 is 16 residues. V shed 4 bases, J shed 4 bases, and the junction held 8 bases outside the gene matches. This CDR3 is CATSILAGGKSYEQYF. Here the CDR3 DNA reads TGTGCCACCAGCATTCTAGCGGGAGGGAAAAGTTACGAGCAGTACTTC.

This sequence joins TRBV5-1 and TRBJ2-2, with 7 positions matching TRBD1. The CDR3 is 13 amino acids. Germline-derived CDR1 and CDR2 are SGHRS and YFSETQ. V shed 6 bases, J shed 8 bases, and the junction held 7 bases outside the gene matches. CDR3: CASKDREEGELFF. The CDR3 DNA reads as TGCGCCAGCAAAGACAGGGAAGAAGGGGAGCTGTTTTTT.

The genes are TRBV14 and TRBJ1-1, with D maybe TRBD1 (5 bases). The CDR3 spans 12 residues. Germline CDR1 is SGHDN and CDR2 is FVKESK. V was shortened by 4 bases and J by 5 bases, with 8 bases between the two germline ends. CDR3 sequence reads: CASSPWGTEAFF. CDR3 sequence (DNA): TGTGCCAGCAGCCCCTGGGGGACTGAAGCTTTCTTT. The full variable domain, completed using reference TRBV14 and TRBJ1-1, is EAGVTQFPSHSVIEKGQTVTLRCDPISGHDNLYWYRRVMGKEIKFLLHFVKESKQDESGMPNNRFLAERTGGTYSTLKVQPAELEDSGVYFCASSPWGTEAFFGQGTRLTVV.

The sample holds a few counts of this clone. The chain is built from TRBV5-1 and TRBJ2-7; D possibly corresponds to TRBD1 (6 bases). Per the germline V gene, CDR1 is SGHRS and CDR2 is YFSETQ. Trimming cost V 6 bases and J 3 bases, with 16 bases left between them. The CDR3 consists of 14 residues. The CDR3 DNA reads as TGCGCCAGCACCCCCGAGGAAGGGGGCTACGAGCAGTACTTC. It is translated as CASTPEEGGYEQYF.

The rearrangement joins TRBV5-1 to TRBJ2-3; 7 nucleotides agree with TRBD1. Trimming took 4 bases from V and 1 from J; bases not matched to a gene: 6. Germline lookup yields CDR1 SGHRS and CDR2 YFSETQ. The CDR3 totals 15 residues. CDR3 sequence (DNA): TGCGCCAGCAGCCCCTACAGGGGCGGCACAGATACGCAGTATTTT. It yields the protein CASSPYRGGTDTQYF.